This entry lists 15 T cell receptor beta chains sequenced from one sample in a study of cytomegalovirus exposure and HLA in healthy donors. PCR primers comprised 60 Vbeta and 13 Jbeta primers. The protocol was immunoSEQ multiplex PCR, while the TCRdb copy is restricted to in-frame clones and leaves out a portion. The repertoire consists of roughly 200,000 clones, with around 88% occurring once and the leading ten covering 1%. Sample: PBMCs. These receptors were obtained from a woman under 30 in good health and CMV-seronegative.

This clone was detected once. This chain's CDR3 is CASSSETGQSKERAIYF. The CDR3 DNA follows: TGTGCCAGCAGCTCCGAAACCGGACAGTCCAAGGAAAGGGCCATATATTTT. The chain recombines TRBV7-2 with TRBJ1-3, with D possibly matching TRBD1 (6 bases). The CDR3 is 17 residues long. The V gene lost 4 bases and the J gene lost 11 bases, with 27 bases spanning the gap. Germline V gives CDR1 SGHTA, CDR2 FQGNSA.

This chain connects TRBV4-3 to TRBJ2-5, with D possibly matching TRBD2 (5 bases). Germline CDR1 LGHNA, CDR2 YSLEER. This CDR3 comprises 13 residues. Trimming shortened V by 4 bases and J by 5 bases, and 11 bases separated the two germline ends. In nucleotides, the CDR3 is TGCGCCAGCAGCCCCGGGGAATGGGAGACCCAGTACTTC. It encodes CASSPGEWETQYF.

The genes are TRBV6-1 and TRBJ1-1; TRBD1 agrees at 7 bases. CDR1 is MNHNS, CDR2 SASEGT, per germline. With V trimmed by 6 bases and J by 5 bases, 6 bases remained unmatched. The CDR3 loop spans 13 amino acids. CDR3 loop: CASRRAGGTEAFF. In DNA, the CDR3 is TGTGCCAGCAGGAGGGCAGGGGGAACTGAAGCTTTCTTT.

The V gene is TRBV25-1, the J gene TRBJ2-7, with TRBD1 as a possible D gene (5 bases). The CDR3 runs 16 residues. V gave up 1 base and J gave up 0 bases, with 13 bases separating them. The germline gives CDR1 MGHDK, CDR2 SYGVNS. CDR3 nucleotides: TGTGCCAGCAGTGAATCAGGGCGAGCGTCCTCCTACGAGCAGTACTTC. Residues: CASSESGRASSYEQYF.

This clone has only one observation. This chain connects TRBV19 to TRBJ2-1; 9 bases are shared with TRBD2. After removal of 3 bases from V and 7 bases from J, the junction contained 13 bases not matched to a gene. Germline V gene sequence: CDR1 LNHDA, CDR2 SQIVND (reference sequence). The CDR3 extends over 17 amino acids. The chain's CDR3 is CASSIPTVAGDSNEQFF. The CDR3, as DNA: TGTGCCAGTAGTATCCCTACCGTAGCGGGAGACTCGAATGAGCAGTTCTTC.

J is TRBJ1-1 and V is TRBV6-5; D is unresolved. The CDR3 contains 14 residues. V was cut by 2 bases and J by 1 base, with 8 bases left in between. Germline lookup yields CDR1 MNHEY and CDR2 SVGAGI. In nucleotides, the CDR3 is TGTGCCAGCAGTTACATGGGCCGGAACACTGAAGCTTTCTTT. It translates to CASSYMGRNTEAFF.

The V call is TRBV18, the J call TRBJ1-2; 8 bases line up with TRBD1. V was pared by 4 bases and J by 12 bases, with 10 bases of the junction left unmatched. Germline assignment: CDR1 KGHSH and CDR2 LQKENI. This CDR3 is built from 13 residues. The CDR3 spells CASSLDRTGKDTF. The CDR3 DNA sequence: TGTGCCAGCTCACTTGATCGGACAGGGAAGGACACCTTC. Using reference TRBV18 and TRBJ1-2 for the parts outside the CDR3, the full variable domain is NAGVMQNPRHLVRRRGQEARLRCSPMKGHSHVYWYRQLPEEGLKFMVYLQKENIIDESGMPKERFSAEFPKEGPSILRIQQVVRGDSAAYFCASSLDRTGKDTFGSGTRLTVV.

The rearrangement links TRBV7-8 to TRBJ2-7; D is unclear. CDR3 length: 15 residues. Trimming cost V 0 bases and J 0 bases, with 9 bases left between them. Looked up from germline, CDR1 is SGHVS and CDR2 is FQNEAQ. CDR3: CASSLAFMSSYEQYF. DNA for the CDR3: TGTGCCAGCAGCTTAGCCTTCATGAGCTCCTACGAGCAGTACTTC.

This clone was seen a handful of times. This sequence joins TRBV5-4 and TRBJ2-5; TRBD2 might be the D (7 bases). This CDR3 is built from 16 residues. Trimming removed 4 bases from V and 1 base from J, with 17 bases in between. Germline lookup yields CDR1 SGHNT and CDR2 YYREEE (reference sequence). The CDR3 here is CASSLAGGAVQETQYF. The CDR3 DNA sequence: TGTGCCAGCAGCCTCGCTGGGGGGGCGGTCCAAGAGACCCAGTACTTC.

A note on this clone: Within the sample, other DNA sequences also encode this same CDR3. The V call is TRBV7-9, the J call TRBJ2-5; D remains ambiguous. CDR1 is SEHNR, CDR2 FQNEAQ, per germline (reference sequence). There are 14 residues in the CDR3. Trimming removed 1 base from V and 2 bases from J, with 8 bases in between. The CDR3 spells CASSLDNQQETQYF. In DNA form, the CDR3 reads TGTGCCAGCAGCTTAGACAATCAGCAAGAGACCCAGTACTTC.

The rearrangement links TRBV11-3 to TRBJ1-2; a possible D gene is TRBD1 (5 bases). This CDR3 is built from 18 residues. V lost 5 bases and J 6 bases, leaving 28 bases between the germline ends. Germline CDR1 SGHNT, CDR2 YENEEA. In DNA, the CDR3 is TGTGCCAGCAGCGTTGGCAGCACGGGACTGATAGATCTAAATGGCTACACCTTC. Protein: CASSVGSTGLIDLNGYTF.

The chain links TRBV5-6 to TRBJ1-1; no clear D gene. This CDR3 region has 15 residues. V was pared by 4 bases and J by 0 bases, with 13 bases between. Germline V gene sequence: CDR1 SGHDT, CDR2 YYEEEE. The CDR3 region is CASSLRPRVNTEAFF. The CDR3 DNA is TGTGCCAGCAGCCTACGACCCCGGGTGAACACTGAAGCTTTCTTT.

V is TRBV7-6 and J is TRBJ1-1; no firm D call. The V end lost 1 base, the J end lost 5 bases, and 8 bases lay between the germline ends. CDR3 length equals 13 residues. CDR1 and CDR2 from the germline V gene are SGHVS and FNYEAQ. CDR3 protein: CASSLGARTEAFF. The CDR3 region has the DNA TGTGCCAGCAGCTTAGGGGCACGAACTGAAGCTTTCTTT.

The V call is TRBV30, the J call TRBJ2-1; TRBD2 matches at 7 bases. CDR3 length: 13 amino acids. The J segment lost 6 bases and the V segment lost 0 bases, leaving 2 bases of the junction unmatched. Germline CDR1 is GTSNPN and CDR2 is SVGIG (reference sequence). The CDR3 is CAWSVGEGNEQFF. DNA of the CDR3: TGTGCCTGGAGTGTAGGGGAGGGCAATGAGCAGTTCTTC.

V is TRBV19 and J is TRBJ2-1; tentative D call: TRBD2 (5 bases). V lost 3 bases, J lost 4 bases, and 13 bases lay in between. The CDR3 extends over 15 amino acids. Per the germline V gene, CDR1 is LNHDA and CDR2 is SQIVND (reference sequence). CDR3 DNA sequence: TGTGCCAGTAGTATGAAGCCAGTAGCGTACAATGAGCAGTTCTTC. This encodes CASSMKPVAYNEQFF.